The rows below give T cell receptor beta chains drawn from one sample of a study of T-cell memory formation after mild COVID-19. TCRdb passed the 5' RACE reads through MiXCR, listing each CDR3 protein once. The repertoire consists of 300,000 to 400,000 distinct CDR3 sequences, with 28% occurring once and the leading ten covering 13%. Sequencing used PBMCs or a T cell subset sorted from them (not recorded which). Source of these receptors: an adult woman who had mild COVID-19 (a few samples of this study predate the infection). Cell type and time point are not known. CDR3s include the opening cysteine and the closing phenylalanine or tryptophan. The order of the fields is J gene, clone size, D gene, V gene, CDR3 DNA, CDR3 protein. D genes are given only for firm matches. Expanded clones get a size class; other rows say once, few or many, or leave the size out.

TRBJ2-7,.,TRBD1,TRBV20-1,TGCAGTGCGAGACAGGGGAACCACGAGCAGTACTTC,CSARQGNHEQYF
TRBJ2-1,few,.,TRBV29-1,TGCAGCGTTGAAGAGCAGCCCCCGCCGGGCTACAATGAGCAGTTCTTC,CSVEEQPPPGYNEQFF
TRBJ2-3,.,.,TRBV4-2,TGTGCCAGCAGCCAAGACAGGGGTTTAGATACGCAGTATTTT,CASSQDRGLDTQYF
TRBJ2-3,few,.,TRBV15,TGTGCCACCAGCAGGCCCGGGGCCGGGACAGATACGCAGTATTTT,CATSRPGAGTDTQYF
TRBJ2-7,.,TRBD2,TRBV2,TGTGCCAGCAGTCCCCTAGCGGGACCATCCTACGAGCAGTACTTC,CASSPLAGPSYEQYF
TRBJ2-3,.,.,TRBV5-6,TGTGCCAGCAGCTCCGTCCGGGGGACAGATACGCAGTATTTT,CASSSVRGTDTQYF
TRBJ2-5,few,.,TRBV11-2,TGTGCCAGCAGCTTAAGTCTGCGAGAGACCCAGTACTTC,CASSLSLRETQYF
TRBJ1-1,.,TRBD1,TRBV15,TGTGCCACCAGCAGAGATCTGAAGACAGGGGAGGAAGCTTTCTTT,CATSRDLKTGEEAFF
TRBJ2-3,.,.,TRBV29-1,TGCAGCGTTGAAGGCGGACTCCCCTTT,CSVEGGLPF
TRBJ2-7,.,TRBD1,TRBV6-6,TGTGCCAGCAGTTCACCGGGACAGGGGGAAACCGAGCAGTACTTC,CASSSPGQGETEQYF
TRBJ1-1,.,TRBD1,TRBV11-3,TGTGCCAGCAGCCCCGGAGGGACAGGACCCACTGAAGCTTTCTTT,CASSPGGTGPTEAFF
TRBJ2-5,few,.,TRBV2,TGTGCCAGCAGTGATCCAGGACGTGTCCAAGAGACCCAGTACTTC,CASSDPGRVQETQYF
TRBJ2-3,few,TRBD2,TRBV20-1,TGCAGTGCCCCCCGGGTCGGACTAGCGGGGGGAACAGATACGCAGTATTTT,CSAPRVGLAGGTDTQYF